This T cell receptor beta chain derives from a study of beta chain features in type 1 diabetes (dated by TCRdb to the late 2010s). Study-level background: Patients and healthy donors did not differ in mean age, gender distribution, total cell number or subset yield. A total of 107,917,701 sorted cells were examined across all samples, and the number of cells per subset was strongly correlated with RNA yield. In the study, recently diagnosed type 1 diabetes patients and matched healthy donors were compared on the TCRB repertoires of their sorted circulating CD4+ T cell subsets. Regulatory and stem cell-like memory subsets were isolated from only 8 patients and roughly eight healthy donors, whereas naive and central memory subsets came from all 30 or so donors.

From each donor, a single peripheral blood sample of approximately 110 mL on average was drawn into heparinised tubes. Using a panel that included CD45RO, CCR7, CD25, CD127, CD95 and CD27, naive, central memory, regulatory and stem cell-like memory CD4+ T cells were sorted on a BD FACSAria II. All sorted populations exceeded 98% purity. PBMCs were isolated immediately by Lymphoprep density gradient centrifugation and stained directly without culture. So that batch effects would be minimized, each experiment stained and sorted samples in pairs, pairing one healthy donor with one patient. Broad study findings and their caveats: A moderate but significant shortening of TCRB CDR3 length was observed in type 1 diabetes patients in all four CD4+ subsets. Naive, central memory and regulatory TCRB repertoires appeared more similar among patients than among healthy donors. Shorter templates might have been favored by PCR, but patient and control samples were amplified and corrected together, so both groups would have been affected equally by any skew. Patients with type 1 diabetes made fewer insertions and deleted more nucleotides at VDJ recombination sites, implying thymic rearrangement abnormalities. Because cDNA was sequenced instead of genomic DNA, activated cells with high expression could be over-represented, although the groups did not differ in activation or CD3 levels. Because small numbers of individuals were included in the HLA sub-analyses, any influence of HLA type on TCRB rearrangement was left unresolved.

All of the isolated RNA was reverse transcribed with the High Capacity cDNA Reverse Transcription Kit, so expressed TCRB transcripts were sequenced. Survey-depth immunoSEQ sequencing was performed on stem cell-like memory T cell samples, with an average of about 1.01 million total reads per sample. After sorted cells were lysed in RLT buffer, RNA was extracted with DNase-treated RNeasy Micro or Mini kits, with the choice depending on cell number. To prevent cross-contamination, every cell subset was processed on its own, while patient and healthy donor samples were processed together. Using the immunoSEQ multiplex PCR, TCRB sequences were amplified from cDNA into 87-bp fragments spanning the CDR3 region. Sequencing of the amplicons was done on the Illumina HiSeq platform. In the paper's pipeline: Synthetic template baselines were used to correct PCR bias computationally, reads within Hamming distance 2 were collapsed, and singletons that could not be merged were discarded. Reads were aligned to IMGT to assign V, D and J genes, CDR3 length, and insertions or deletions at six rearrangement sites. Within each subset, clonotype counts were normalized to the number of sorted cells before true diversity and Gini coefficients were calculated with the tcR R package. The overlap coefficient, calculated on TCRB nucleotide sequences, was used to measure repertoire sharing. Drawn from immuneACCESS, this table holds only the in-frame rearrangements with V and J called that TCRdb kept. Clones are partly lost; checked studies trace under half to an unresolved V gene and leave the rest unexplained. V and J calls and clone size are given by that table; D and trimming were obtained from the DNA. This sample is represented by 40,000 to 55,000 clones; around 40% of them were singletons. The ten top clones hold approximately 0.13% of the sample.

Measured from the cysteine to the phenylalanine, the CDR3 is 15 residues long. Solely the CDR3 DNA is kept, with 45 bases framed from the first base. V is pruned by 3 bases and J by 9 bases, leaving 8 bases of the junction without a gene match. CDR1 and CDR2 are read off the germline V gene as MGHDK and SYGVNS. This clone has more than one count but fewer than ten. This clone's antigen is unknown. Base quality data are lacking; no much larger clone is found one base away. Sequencing was carried out using stem cell memory CD4+ T cells from blood. The cell subset or site label for this specimen denotes: stem cell-like memory CD4+ T cells. This TCR derives from a man aged 25 to 40 with type 1 diabetes. The chain employs TRBV25-1 and TRBJ2-1, with 10 bases aligning to TRBD1. Here is the DNA: TGTGCCAGCAGTGACCGGGACAGGGGAAATAGTGAGCAGTTCTTC. This translates into CASSDRDRGNSEQFF.